A selection of T cell receptor beta chains follows, all from one sample in a study of T cell responses to AZD1222 COVID-19 vaccine. Sequenced by immunoSEQ multiplex PCR; TCRdb stores in-frame clones only, minus some. The data show fewer than 200,000 clones, about nine tenths seen once. The sample was peripheral blood, taken 28 days after the second dose of the MenACWY control vaccine. The source is an adult who received the MenACWY meningococcal vaccine as a control. Each CDR3 is given with its conserved first and last residue. D genes are given only for firm matches. Clone size is stated in some rows and not others, as once, few, many or a class when expanded.

size,D,V,J,DNA,CDR3
NA,NA,TRBV7-9,TRBJ2-1,TGTGCCAGCAGCCGACGACGGGGGAGTGATGAGCAGTTCTTC,CASSRRRGSDEQFF
NA,NA,TRBV7-2,TRBJ1-4,TGTGCCAGCAGCTTACCCCAGGGGAGAGAAAAACTGTTTTTT,CASSLPQGREKLFF
NA,NA,TRBV25-1,TRBJ2-7,TGTGCCAGCGGGAAACTAGCTCGCGGCGAGCAGTACTTC,CASGKLARGEQYF
NA,TRBD2,TRBV7-6,TRBJ2-5,TGTGCCAGCAGCTTAGCCGAGCGGGAGGGCAGTGAGACCCAGTACTTC,CASSLAEREGSETQYF
NA,NA,TRBV5-1,TRBJ1-6,TGCGCCAGCAGCCCAGGGGTAGGTAATTCACCCCTCCACTTT,CASSPGVGNSPLHF
NA,TRBD1,TRBV14,TRBJ1-2,TGTGCCAGCAGCCAGGGACAGTTTAACTATGGCTACACCTTC,CASSQGQFNYGYTF
NA,NA,TRBV6-5,TRBJ1-2,TGTGCCAGCACCGGGGCCTTCTATGGCTACACCTTC,CASTGAFYGYTF
NA,NA,TRBV6-5,TRBJ2-7,TGTGCCAGCCAAACCGGGGGCGGAGCGGGCTACGAGCAGTACTTC,CASQTGGGAGYEQYF
NA,NA,TRBV6-5,TRBJ1-6,TGTGCCAGCAGTTACTCGCGAGAGAGATATTCACCCCTCCACTTT,CASSYSRERYSPLHF
NA,TRBD1,TRBV30,TRBJ2-7,TGTGCCTGGAGTGCTCACCCGGACAGGGGATACGAGCAGTACTTC,CAWSAHPDRGYEQYF
NA,NA,TRBV7-9,TRBJ1-1,TGTGCCAGCAGCTTAGTGGACCTAGGGACTGAAGCTTTCTTT,CASSLVDLGTEAFF
once,TRBD1,TRBV27,TRBJ1-6,TGTGCCAGCAGGCAGACAGGGGGGAATTCACCCCTCCACTTT,CASRQTGGNSPLHF
NA,NA,TRBV15,TRBJ1-1,TGTGCCACCAGCAGAGCTCGTGCAGGGGCCACTGAAGCTTTCTTT,CATSRARAGATEAFF
NA,TRBD2,TRBV6-6,TRBJ2-3,TGTGCCAGCAGTTACGGAGCGGGGGAGGGGGATACGCAGTATTTT,CASSYGAGEGDTQYF
NA,NA,TRBV5-1,TRBJ2-1,TGCGCCAGCAGCTTGGACACGGGGAATGAGCAGTTCTTC,CASSLDTGNEQFF
NA,TRBD2,TRBV7-2,TRBJ2-3,TGTGCCAGCAGCTTTAGCGGGGTGGGGGCCACAGATACGCAGTATTTT,CASSFSGVGATDTQYF
NA,TRBD1,TRBV3-1/TRBV3-2,TRBJ2-7,TGTGCCAGCAGCCAGCAGGGGGACTACGAGCAGTACTTC,CASSQQGDYEQYF
NA,NA,TRBV6-5,TRBJ1-5,TGTGCCAGCGGACAGCCTGATCAGCCCCAGCATTTT,CASGQPDQPQHF
NA,TRBD2,TRBV27,TRBJ2-7,TGTGCCAGCACTCCTAGCGGGAGGGCCTCCTACGAGCAGTACTTC,CASTPSGRASYEQYF
NA,TRBD1,TRBV6-5,TRBJ2-7,TGTGCCAGCAGTTACGGGACAGAATACGAGCAGTACTTC,CASSYGTEYEQYF
NA,NA,TRBV3-1/TRBV3-2,TRBJ2-1,TGTGCCAGCAGCCAAGTTACCCCAGGGTACAATGAGCAGTTCTTC,CASSQVTPGYNEQFF
NA,NA,TRBV3-1/TRBV3-2,TRBJ1-2,TGTGCCAGCAGCCAGGGTGAAGCTGGCTACACCTTC,CASSQGEAGYTF
NA,NA,TRBV30,TRBJ2-7,TGTGCCTGGAGTCCGTTAATCGGATCCTACGAGCAGTACTTC,CAWSPLIGSYEQYF
once,NA,TRBV7-2,TRBJ1-4,TGTGCCAGCAGCTTACAGCGTGAAAAACTGTTTTTT,CASSLQREKLFF
once,NA,TRBV30,TRBJ1-5,TGTGCCTGGGCTCGGGATCTTAGCAATCAGCCCCAGCATTTT,CAWARDLSNQPQHF
NA,TRBD2,TRBV7-9,TRBJ2-1,TGTGCCAGCAGCCCACCCCTGGCGAGCGGGATTTACAATGAGCAGTTCTTC,CASSPPLASGIYNEQFF
NA,TRBD2,TRBV5-6,TRBJ2-1,TGTGCCAGCAGCTTGGTAATGCGGGGGGATGAGCAGTTCTTC,CASSLVMRGDEQFF
once,TRBD1,TRBV6-5,TRBJ2-6,TGTGCCAGCAGTTACTCGGGACAGTCTGGGGCCAACGTCCTGACTTTC,CASSYSGQSGANVLTF
NA,TRBD1,TRBV12-5,TRBJ2-5,TGTGCTAGTGGGGACAGGGGAACCCAGTACTTC,CASGDRGTQYF
NA,TRBD1,TRBV7-9,TRBJ1-1,TGTGCCAGCAGCCCAAGACAGGGGGCGACGGAAACTGAAGCTTTCTTT,CASSPRQGATETEAFF
NA,TRBD2,TRBV9,TRBJ2-3,TGTGCCAGCAGCTCTCGACTAGCGGAGCTATGGACAGATACGCAGTATTTT,CASSSRLAELWTDTQYF
NA,TRBD1,TRBV7-9,TRBJ2-5,TGTGCCAGCAGTCCTGTCAAAGGGACAGTGGAAGAGACCCAGTACTTC,CASSPVKGTVEETQYF
NA,NA,TRBV19,TRBJ1-1,TGTGCCAGTAGCCCCACAGTTTTGAACACTGAAGCTTTCTTT,CASSPTVLNTEAFF
NA,NA,TRBV11-2,TRBJ2-4,TGTGCCAGCAGCTCCCCCCCTCTAGACATTCAGTACTTC,CASSSPPLDIQYF
NA,NA,TRBV20-1,TRBJ2-7,TGCAGGAACCACTACGAGCAGTACTTC,CRNHYEQYF
few,TRBD2,TRBV19,TRBJ2-7,TGTGCCAGTAACCCGGGACTAGCGGGAGGAAACGAGCAGTACTTC,CASNPGLAGGNEQYF
NA,NA,TRBV21-1,TRBJ2-7,TGTGCCAGCAGGGTCTATCCTACCTACGAGCAGTACTTC,CASRVYPTYEQYF
NA,TRBD1,TRBV6-5,TRBJ1-1,TGTGCCAGCAGTTACCGGACAGGTAACACTGAAGCTTTCTTT,CASSYRTGNTEAFF
NA,NA,TRBV5-1,TRBJ2-2,TGCGCCAGCAGCTTGTCGGCGGGGAAGACCGGGGAGCTGTTTTTT,CASSLSAGKTGELFF
NA,TRBD1,TRBV27,TRBJ1-1,TGTGCCAGCAGTTCCGGGACAGGTGGGAGCACTGAAGCTTTCTTT,CASSSGTGGSTEAFF
NA,NA,TRBV11-2,TRBJ2-7,TGTGCCAGCAGCTCCCCCTCGGTCCGCAGGTACGAGCAGTACTTC,CASSSPSVRRYEQYF